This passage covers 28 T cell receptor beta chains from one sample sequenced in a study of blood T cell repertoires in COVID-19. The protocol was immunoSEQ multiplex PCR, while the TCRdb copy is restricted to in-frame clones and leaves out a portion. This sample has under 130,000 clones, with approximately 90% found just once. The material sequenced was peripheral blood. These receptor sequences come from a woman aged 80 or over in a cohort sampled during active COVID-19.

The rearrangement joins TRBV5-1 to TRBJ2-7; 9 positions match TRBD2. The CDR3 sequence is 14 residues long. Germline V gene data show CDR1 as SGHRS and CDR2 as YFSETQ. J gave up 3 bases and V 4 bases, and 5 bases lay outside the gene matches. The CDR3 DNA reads TGCGCCAGCAGCCTAGGGACTAGCTTCTACGAGCAGTACTTC. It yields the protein CASSLGTSFYEQYF.

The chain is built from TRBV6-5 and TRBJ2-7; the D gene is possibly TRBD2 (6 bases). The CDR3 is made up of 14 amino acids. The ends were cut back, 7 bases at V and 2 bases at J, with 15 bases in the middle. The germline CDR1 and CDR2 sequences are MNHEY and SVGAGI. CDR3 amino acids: CASTSPSATYEQYF. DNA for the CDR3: TGTGCCAGCACATCGCCTAGCGCTACCTACGAGCAGTACTTC.

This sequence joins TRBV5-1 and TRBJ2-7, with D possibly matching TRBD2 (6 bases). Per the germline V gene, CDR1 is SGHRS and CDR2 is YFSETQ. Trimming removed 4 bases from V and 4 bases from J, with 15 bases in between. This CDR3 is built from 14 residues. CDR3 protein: CASSPLGAGYEQYF. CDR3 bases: TGCGCCAGCAGCCCACTGGGTGCGGGATACGAGCAGTACTTC.

This CDR3 is CASSYGGTYQETQYF. In DNA, the CDR3 is TGTGCCAGCAGTTACGGCGGGACCTACCAAGAGACCCAGTACTTC. This chain connects TRBV6-5 to TRBJ2-5; D perhaps matches TRBD2 (6 bases). The CDR3 has 15 residues. The V end was cut by 2 bases, the J end by 0 bases, with 10 bases between. Germline-derived CDR1 and CDR2 are MNHEY and SVGAGI.

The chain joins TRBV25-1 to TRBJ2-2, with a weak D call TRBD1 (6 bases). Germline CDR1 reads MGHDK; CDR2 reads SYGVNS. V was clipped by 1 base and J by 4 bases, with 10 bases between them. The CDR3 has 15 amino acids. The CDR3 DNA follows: TGTGCCAGCAGTGAATCCAGGGGTCCCACCGGGGAGCTGTTTTTT. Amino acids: CASSESRGPTGELFF. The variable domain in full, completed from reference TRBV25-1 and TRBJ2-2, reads EADIYQTPRYLVIGTGKKITLECSQTMGHDKMYWYQQDPGMELHLIHYSYGVNSTEKGDLSSESTVSRIRTEHFPLTLESARPSHTSQYLCASSESRGPTGELFFGEGSRLTVL.

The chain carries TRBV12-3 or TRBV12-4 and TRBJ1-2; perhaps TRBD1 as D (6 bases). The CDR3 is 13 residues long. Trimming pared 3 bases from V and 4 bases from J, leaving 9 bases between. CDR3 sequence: CASSLGGAYGYTF. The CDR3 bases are TGTGCCAGCAGTTTGGGGGGGGCCTATGGCTACACCTTC.

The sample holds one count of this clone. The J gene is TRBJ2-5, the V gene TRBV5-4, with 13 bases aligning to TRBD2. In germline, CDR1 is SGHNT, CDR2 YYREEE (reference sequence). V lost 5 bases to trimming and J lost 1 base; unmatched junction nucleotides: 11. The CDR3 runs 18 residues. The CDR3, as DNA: TGTGCCAGCAGGACCGGACTAGCGGGGGAGGGGCCCCAAGAGACCCAGTACTTC. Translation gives CASRTGLAGEGPQETQYF. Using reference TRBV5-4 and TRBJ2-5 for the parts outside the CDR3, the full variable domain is ETGVTQSPTHLIKTRGQQVTLRCSSQSGHNTVSWYQQALGQGPQFIFQYYREEENGRGNFPPRFSGLQFPNYSSELNVNALELDDSALYLCASRTGLAGEGPQETQYFGPGTRLLVL.

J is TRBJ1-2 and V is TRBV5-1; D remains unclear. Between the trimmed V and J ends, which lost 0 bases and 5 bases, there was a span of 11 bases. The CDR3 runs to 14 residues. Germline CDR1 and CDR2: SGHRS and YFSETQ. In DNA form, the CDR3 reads TGCGCCAGCAGCTTGGGCGGCAGCGTATATGGCTACACCTTC. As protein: CASSLGGSVYGYTF.

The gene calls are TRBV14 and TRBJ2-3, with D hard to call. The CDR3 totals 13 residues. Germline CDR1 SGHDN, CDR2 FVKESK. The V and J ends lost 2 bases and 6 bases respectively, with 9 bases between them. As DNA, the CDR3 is TGTGCCAGCAGCCAACTACTCCTGGATACGCAGTATTTT. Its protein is CASSQLLLDTQYF.

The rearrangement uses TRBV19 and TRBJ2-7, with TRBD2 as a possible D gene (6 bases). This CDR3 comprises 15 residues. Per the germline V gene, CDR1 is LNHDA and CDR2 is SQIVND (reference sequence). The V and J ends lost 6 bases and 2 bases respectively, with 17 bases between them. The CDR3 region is CASSGGPEGTYEQYF. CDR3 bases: TGTGCCAGTAGCGGGGGTCCAGAGGGGACCTACGAGCAGTACTTC. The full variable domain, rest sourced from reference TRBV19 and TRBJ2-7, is DGGITQSPKYLFRKEGQNVTLSCEQNLNHDAMYWYRQDPGQGLRLIYYSQIVNDFQKGDIAEGYSVSREKKESFPLTVTSAQKNPTAFYLCASSGGPEGTYEQYFGPGTRLTVT.

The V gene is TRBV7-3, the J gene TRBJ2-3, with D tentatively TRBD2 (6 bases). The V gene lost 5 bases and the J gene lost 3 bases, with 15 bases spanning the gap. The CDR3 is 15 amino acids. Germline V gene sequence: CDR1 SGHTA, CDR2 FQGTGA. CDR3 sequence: CASSLGGMGTDTQYF. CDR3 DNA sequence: TGTGCCAGCAGCCTCGGAGGGATGGGAACAGATACGCAGTATTTT.

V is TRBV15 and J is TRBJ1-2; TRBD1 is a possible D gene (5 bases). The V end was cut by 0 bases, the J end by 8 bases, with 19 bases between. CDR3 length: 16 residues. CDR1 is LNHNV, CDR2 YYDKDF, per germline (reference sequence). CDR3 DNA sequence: TGTGCCACCAGCAGAGATGTCCCCCTGGCAGGGTACGGCTACACCTTC. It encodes CATSRDVPLAGYGYTF.

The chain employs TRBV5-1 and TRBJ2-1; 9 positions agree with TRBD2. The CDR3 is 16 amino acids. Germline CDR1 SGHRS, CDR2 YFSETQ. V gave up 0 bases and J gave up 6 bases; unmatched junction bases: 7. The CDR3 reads CASSLAGLAGFNEQFF. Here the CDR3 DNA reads TGCGCCAGCAGCTTGGCGGGGCTAGCGGGATTCAATGAGCAGTTCTTC.

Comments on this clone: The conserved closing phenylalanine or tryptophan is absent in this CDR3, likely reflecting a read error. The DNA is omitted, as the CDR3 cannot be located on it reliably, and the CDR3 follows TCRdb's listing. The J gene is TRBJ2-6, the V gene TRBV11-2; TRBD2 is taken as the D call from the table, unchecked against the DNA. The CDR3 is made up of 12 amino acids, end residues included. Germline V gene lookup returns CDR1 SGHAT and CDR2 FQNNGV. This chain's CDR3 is CASSLGSGTSGD.

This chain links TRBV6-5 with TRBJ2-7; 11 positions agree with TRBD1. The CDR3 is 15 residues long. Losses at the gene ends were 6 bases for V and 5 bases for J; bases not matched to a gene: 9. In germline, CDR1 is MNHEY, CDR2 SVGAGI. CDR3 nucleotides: TGTGCCAGCAGGGCCCGGGACAGGGGGGCCCACGAGCAGTACTTC. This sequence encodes CASRARDRGAHEQYF.

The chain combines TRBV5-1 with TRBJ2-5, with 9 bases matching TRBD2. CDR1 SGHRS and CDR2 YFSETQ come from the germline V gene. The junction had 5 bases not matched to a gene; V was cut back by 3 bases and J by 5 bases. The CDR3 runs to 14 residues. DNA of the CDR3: TGCGCCAGCAGCTGGGGTGCGGGAGGGGAGACCCAGTACTTC. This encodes CASSWGAGGETQYF.

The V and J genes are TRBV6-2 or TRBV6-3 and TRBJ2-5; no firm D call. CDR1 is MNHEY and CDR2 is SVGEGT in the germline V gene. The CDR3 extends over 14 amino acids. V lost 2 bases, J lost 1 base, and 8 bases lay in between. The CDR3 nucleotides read TGTGCCAGCAGTTACCCCCAACTCCAAGAGACCCAGTACTTC. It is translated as CASSYPQLQETQYF.

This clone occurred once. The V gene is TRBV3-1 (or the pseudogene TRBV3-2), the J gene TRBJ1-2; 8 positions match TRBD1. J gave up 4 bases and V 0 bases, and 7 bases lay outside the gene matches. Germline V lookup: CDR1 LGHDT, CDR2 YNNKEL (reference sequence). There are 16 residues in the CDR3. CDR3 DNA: TGTGCCAGCAGCCAAGATCGGATCAGGGGGCCCTATGGCTACACCTTC. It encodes CASSQDRIRGPYGYTF.

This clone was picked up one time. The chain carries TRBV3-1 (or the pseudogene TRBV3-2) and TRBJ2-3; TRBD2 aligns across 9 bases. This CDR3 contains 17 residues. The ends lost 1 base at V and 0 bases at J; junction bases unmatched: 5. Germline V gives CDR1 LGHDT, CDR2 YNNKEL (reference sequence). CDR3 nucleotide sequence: TGTGCCAGCAGCCAAGCTAGCGGGACGAGAAGCACAGATACGCAGTATTTT. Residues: CASSQASGTRSTDTQYF.

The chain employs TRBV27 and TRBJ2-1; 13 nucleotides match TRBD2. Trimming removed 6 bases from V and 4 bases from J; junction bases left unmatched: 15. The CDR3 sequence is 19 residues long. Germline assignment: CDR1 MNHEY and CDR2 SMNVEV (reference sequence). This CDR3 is CASRLHPGTSGIIYNEQFF. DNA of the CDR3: TGTGCCAGCAGACTTCATCCCGGGACTAGCGGGATCATATACAATGAGCAGTTCTTC.

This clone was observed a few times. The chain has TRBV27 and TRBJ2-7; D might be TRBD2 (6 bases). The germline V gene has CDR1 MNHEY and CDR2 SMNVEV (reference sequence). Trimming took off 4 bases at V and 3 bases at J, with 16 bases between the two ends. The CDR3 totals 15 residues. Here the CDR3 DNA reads TGTGCCAGCAGTTCCCCCGGGACTCTCGTCTACGAGCAGTACTTC. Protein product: CASSSPGTLVYEQYF.

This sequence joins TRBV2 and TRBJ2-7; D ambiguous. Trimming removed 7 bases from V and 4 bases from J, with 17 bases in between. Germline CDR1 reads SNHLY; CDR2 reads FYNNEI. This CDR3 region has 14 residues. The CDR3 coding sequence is TGTGCCAGCACAGAGCGCAGCGCAGATTACGAGCAGTACTTC. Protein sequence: CASTERSADYEQYF.

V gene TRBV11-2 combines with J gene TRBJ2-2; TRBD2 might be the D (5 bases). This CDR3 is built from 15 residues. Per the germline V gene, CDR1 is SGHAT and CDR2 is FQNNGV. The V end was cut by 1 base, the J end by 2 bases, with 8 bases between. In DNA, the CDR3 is TGTGCCAGCAGCTTAGTGGACTCCAACACCGGGGAGCTGTTTTTT. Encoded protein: CASSLVDSNTGELFF.

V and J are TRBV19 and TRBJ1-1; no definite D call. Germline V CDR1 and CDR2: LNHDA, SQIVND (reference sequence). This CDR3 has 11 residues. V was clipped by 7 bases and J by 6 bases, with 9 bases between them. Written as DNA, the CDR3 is TGTGCCAGTAACGTCCACTCTGAAGCTTTCTTT. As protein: CASNVHSEAFF.

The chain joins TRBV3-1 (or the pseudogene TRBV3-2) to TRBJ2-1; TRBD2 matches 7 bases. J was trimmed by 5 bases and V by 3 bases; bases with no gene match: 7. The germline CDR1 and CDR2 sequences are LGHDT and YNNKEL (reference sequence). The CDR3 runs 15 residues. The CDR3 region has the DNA TGTGCCAGCAGCCATGCCACTAGCGAACACAATGAGCAGTTCTTC. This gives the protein CASSHATSEHNEQFF.

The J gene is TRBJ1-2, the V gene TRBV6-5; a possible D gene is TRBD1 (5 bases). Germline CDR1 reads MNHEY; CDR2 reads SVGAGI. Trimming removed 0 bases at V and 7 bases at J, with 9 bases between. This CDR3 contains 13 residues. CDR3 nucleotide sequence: TGTGCCAGCAGTTACTCACAGGAGCGTGGCTACACCTTC. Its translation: CASSYSQERGYTF.

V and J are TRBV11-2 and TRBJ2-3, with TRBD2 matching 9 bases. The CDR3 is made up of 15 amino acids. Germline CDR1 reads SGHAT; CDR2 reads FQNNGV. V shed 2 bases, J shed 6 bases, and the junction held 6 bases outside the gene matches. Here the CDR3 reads CASSLMRGGLDTQYF. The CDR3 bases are TGTGCCAGCAGCTTAATGCGGGGGGGCTTGGATACGCAGTATTTT.

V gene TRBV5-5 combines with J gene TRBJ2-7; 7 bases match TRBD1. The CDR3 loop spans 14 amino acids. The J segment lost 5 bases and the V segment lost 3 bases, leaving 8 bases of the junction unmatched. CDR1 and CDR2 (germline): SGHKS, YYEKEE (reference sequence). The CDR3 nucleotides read TGTGCCAGCAGCTCTATTAGGGGGCACGACGAGCAGTACTTC. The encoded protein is CASSSIRGHDEQYF.